These 7 T cell receptor beta chains were sequenced from one sample in a study of cytomegalovirus exposure and HLA in healthy donors. Researchers ran the PCR with 60 Vbeta and 13 Jbeta primers. The assay was immunoSEQ multiplex PCR, and TCRdb's table has in-frame clones only and misses some. The table records 150,000 to 200,000 clones, around 77% of them present only once. Sequencing was carried out using PBMCs. The receptors were gathered from a woman aged 40 to 50 in good health and CMV-seronegative.

The chain is built from TRBV2 and TRBJ2-7, with D perhaps TRBD1 (5 bases). Trimming stripped 2 bases from V and 6 bases from J, with 8 bases between. The length of the CDR3 is 12 residues. Germline loops: CDR1 SNHLY, CDR2 FYNNEI. The CDR3 reads CASSEQGSEQYF. The CDR3 DNA follows: TGTGCCAGCAGTGAACAGGGCTCCGAGCAGTACTTC.

This clone occurred once. The CDR3 nucleotides read TGTGCCAGCACCTCAATAAAGCGGGGGGGAGATACGCAGTATTTT. It is translated as CASTSIKRGGDTQYF. The J gene is TRBJ2-3, the V gene TRBV7-3; 10 nucleotides align to TRBD2. The germline gives CDR1 SGHTA, CDR2 FQGTGA. This CDR3 is built from 15 residues. V trimming: 7 bases; J trimming: 5 bases; junction bases outside the gene matches: 9.

V and J are TRBV6-1 and TRBJ1-2, with 7 nucleotides matching TRBD1. V gave up 3 bases and J gave up 6 bases; unmatched junction bases: 16. Germline assignment: CDR1 MNHNS and CDR2 SASEGT. The CDR3 contains 17 residues. The DNA of the CDR3 is TGTGCCAGCAGTGACCCCTTCACACGCGACAGGGAGGATGGCTACACCTTC. Residues: CASSDPFTRDREDGYTF.

The rearrangement joins TRBV7-9 to TRBJ2-1, with D possibly matching TRBD2 (5 bases). Germline CDR1 SEHNR, CDR2 FQNEAQ (reference sequence). The CDR3 is 14 residues long. Trimming cost V 7 bases and J 7 bases, with 17 bases left between them. CDR3 nucleotides: TGTGCCAGCAACCCCCGGACTCAAGGAAATGAGCAGTTCTTC. It specifies CASNPRTQGNEQFF.

Only one count was recorded for this clone. The CDR3 coding sequence is TGTGCCAGTAGCCGGGACAGGGACTACGAGCAGTACTTC. This codes for CASSRDRDYEQYF. The chain combines TRBV19 with TRBJ2-7; 9 positions agree with TRBD1. J was trimmed by 3 bases and V by 6 bases; bases with no gene match: 3. Germline-derived CDR1 and CDR2 are LNHDA and SQIVND (reference sequence). The CDR3 has 13 residues.

The chain is built from TRBV9 and TRBJ2-1; D not resolved. Looked up from germline, CDR1 is SGDLS and CDR2 is YYNGEE. This CDR3 is 15 amino acids long. The V end lost 2 bases, the J end lost 5 bases, and 14 bases lay between the germline ends. The CDR3 here is CASSVSSDFHNEQFF. Written as DNA, the CDR3 is TGTGCCAGCAGCGTTAGCTCTGACTTCCACAATGAGCAGTTCTTC.

The V gene is TRBV30, the J gene TRBJ1-6, with a tentative D call TRBD1 (5 bases). Trimming pared 0 bases from V and 4 bases from J, leaving 7 bases between. CDR3 length: 14 amino acids. CDR1 and CDR2 (germline): GTSNPN, SVGIG (reference sequence). CDR3 sequence: CAWSVTDYNSPLHF. CDR3 bases: TGTGCCTGGAGTGTGACAGATTATAATTCACCCCTCCACTTT.